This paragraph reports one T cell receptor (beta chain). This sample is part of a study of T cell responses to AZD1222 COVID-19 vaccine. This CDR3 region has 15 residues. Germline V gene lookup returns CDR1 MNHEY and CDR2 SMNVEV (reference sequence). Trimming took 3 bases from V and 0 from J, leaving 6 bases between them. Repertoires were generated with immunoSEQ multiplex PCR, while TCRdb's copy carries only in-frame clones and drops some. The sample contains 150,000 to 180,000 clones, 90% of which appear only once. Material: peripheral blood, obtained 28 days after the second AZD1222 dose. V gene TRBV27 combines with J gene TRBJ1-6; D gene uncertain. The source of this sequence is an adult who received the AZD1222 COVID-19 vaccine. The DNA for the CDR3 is TGTGCCAGCAGTTTGTCCAGCTCCTATAATTCACCCCTCCACTTT. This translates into CASSLSSSYNSPLHF.